Listed below are T cell receptor beta chains from one sample, sequenced in a study of control samples from healthy donors and cancer patients. Generated by immunoSEQ multiplex PCR, the TCRdb table keeps only in-frame clones and is missing some. The sample lists about 100,000 clones, around 92% occurring once. Specimen: blood. The receptors come from a young woman in good health. Both conserved end residues are part of each CDR3. Fields, in order: V gene, J gene, D gene, clone size, CDR3 DNA, CDR3 protein. The D gene is left open where the match is weak. A row's size may be missing; if present it is once, few, many or a size class.

TRBV2	TRBJ1-5	NA	NA	TGTGCCAGCAGTGAGGGGGATAGCAATCAGCCCCAGCATTTT	CASSEGDSNQPQHF
TRBV10-3	TRBJ1-4	NA	NA	TGTGCCATCACCGGGGGTGTAGGTGAAAAACTGTTTTTT	CAITGGVGEKLFF
TRBV5-1	TRBJ2-5	TRBD2	NA	TGCGCCAGCAGCCGCGGGACTAGCGGGGGGGTGGCTAAAGAGACCCAGTACTTC	CASSRGTSGGVAKETQYF
TRBV14	TRBJ2-2	TRBD1	NA	TGTGCCAGCAGCCAGACTCAGGGGGCGCAGGACGGGGAGCTGTTTTTT	CASSQTQGAQDGELFF
TRBV5-4	TRBJ1-1	NA	NA	TGTGCCAGCAGCTCGCCGGGAGGCTTCGGTGAAGCTTTCTTT	CASSSPGGFGEAFF
TRBV28	TRBJ1-1	NA	once	TGTGCCAGCAGTTTAGAGGGATCCACTGAAGCTTTCTTT	CASSLEGSTEAFF
TRBV6-2/TRBV6-3	TRBJ1-4	NA	NA	TGTGCCAGCAGTTACGACAGAGGTGAAAAACTGTTTTTT	CASSYDRGEKLFF
TRBV20-1	TRBJ2-3	TRBD2	NA	TGCAGTGCTAGTCCCCGACTAGCGGGAGTGGCAGATACGCAGTATTTT	CSASPRLAGVADTQYF
TRBV29-1	TRBJ1-1	TRBD1	NA	TGCAGCGTGCAACCGGGACAGGGGGAAGCTTTCTTT	CSVQPGQGEAFF
TRBV19	TRBJ1-6	TRBD1	NA	TGTGCCAGTAGTATAGTTTGGGACAGAGGAGATTCACCCCTCCACTTT	CASSIVWDRGDSPLHF
TRBV15	TRBJ1-5	NA	few	TGTGCCACCAGCAGAGATCCGGGTCAGCCCCAGCATTTT	CATSRDPGQPQHF
TRBV27	TRBJ2-1	TRBD1	once	TGTGCCAGCAGTGTATCGGGACAGGGCTCCTACAATGAGCAGTTCTTC	CASSVSGQGSYNEQFF
TRBV10-1	TRBJ1-1	NA	NA	TGCGCCAGCGGGACCGGGACCGGCCCCAACACTGAAGCTTTCTTT	CASGTGTGPNTEAFF
TRBV12-3/TRBV12-4	TRBJ1-3	TRBD1	NA	TGTGCCAGCGACAGGGCGGGAAACACCATATATTTT	CASDRAGNTIYF
TRBV27	TRBJ1-6	NA	NA	TGTGCCAGCAGACCCTCCGGGGTTGGTAATTCACCCCTCCACTTT	CASRPSGVGNSPLHF
TRBV12-5	TRBJ1-5	NA	NA	TGTGCTAGTGGCCTTCTTAGCAATCAGCCCCAGCATTTT	CASGLLSNQPQHF
TRBV11-2	TRBJ2-5	NA	NA	TGTGCCAGCAGCTCACGGTCGGAGGAGACCCAGTACTTC	CASSSRSEETQYF
TRBV5-1	TRBJ2-1	NA	NA	TGCGCCAGCACCCGACAGGGGAGGGACGCTGAGCAGTTCTTC	CASTRQGRDAEQFF
TRBV11-3	TRBJ1-1	NA	NA	TGTGCCAGCAGCTTATTCGCGGGGTCGCCCAGCGAAGCTTTCTTT	CASSLFAGSPSEAFF
TRBV4-3	TRBJ2-1	NA	NA	TGCGCCAGCAGCCAAGACGCGACAGCGACCTACAATGAGCAGTTCTTC	CASSQDATATYNEQFF
TRBV28	TRBJ2-3	TRBD2	NA	TGTGCCAGCAGTAAGAGCGGGACCACAGATACGCAGTATTTT	CASSKSGTTDTQYF
TRBV19	TRBJ2-3	NA	NA	TGTGCCAGTGGGGTGCGGGCCACAGATACGCAGTATTTT	CASGVRATDTQYF
TRBV5-4	TRBJ2-1	TRBD2	NA	TGTGCCAGCAGCTCAGCGGGAGGGCCTTACAATGAGCAGTTCTTC	CASSSAGGPYNEQFF
TRBV28	TRBJ2-3	NA	once	TGTGCCAGCAGTTTGGGTCAGTCCGCCACAGATACGCAGTATTTT	CASSLGQSATDTQYF
TRBV6-5	TRBJ2-1	NA	NA	TGTGCCATTCAGAGGGCAGCTAGGCAGTTCTTC	CAIQRAARQFF
TRBV11-3	TRBJ2-3	NA	NA	TGTGCCAGCAGCCCCTACACGGAAGATACGCAGTATTTT	CASSPYTEDTQYF
TRBV2	TRBJ2-6	NA	NA	TGTGCCAGCACTAGCCCCAACTCTGGGGCCAACGTCCTGACTTTC	CASTSPNSGANVLTF
TRBV11-2	TRBJ2-5	NA	NA	TGTGCCAGCGGGGGAAGGCGGAGGGACCAAGAGACCCAGTACTTC	CASGGRRRDQETQYF
TRBV30	TRBJ1-5	NA	NA	TGTGCCTGGAGTGAAGGGGATCAGCCCCAGCATTTT	CAWSEGDQPQHF
TRBV5-1	TRBJ2-3	NA	NA	TGCGCCAGCAGCTTGGAGGGACTCATCACAGATACGCAGTATTTT	CASSLEGLITDTQYF
TRBV13	TRBJ1-1	NA	once	TGTGCCAGCAGCTTTGGGGGGGGCGCTGAAGCTTTCTTT	CASSFGGGAEAFF
TRBV3-1/TRBV3-2	TRBJ1-3	NA	NA	TGTGCCAGCAGCCAAGATACCGGGACTGGAAACACCATATATTTT	CASSQDTGTGNTIYF
TRBV30	TRBJ1-1	NA	NA	TGTGCCTGGAGTGTATTGGGGGTGAGGACTGAAGCTTTCTTT	CAWSVLGVRTEAFF
TRBV4-3	TRBJ2-2	NA	once	TGCGCCAGCAGCCAAGGGAGCGGGCTCTCCACCGGGGAGCTGTTTTTT	CASSQGSGLSTGELFF
TRBV27	TRBJ2-7	NA	NA	TGTGCCAGCAGTTTTCGAGAGGGCTACGAGCAGTACTTC	CASSFREGYEQYF
TRBV30	TRBJ1-6	NA	NA	TGTGCCTGGAGTGTTCGTGGACGGCGTAATTCACCCCTCCACTTT	CAWSVRGRRNSPLHF
TRBV29-1	TRBJ2-2	TRBD2	NA	TGCAGCGCTGCGGACAGTAAAGCGGGGGCAGACTACCACGGGGAGCTGTTTTTT	CSAADSKAGADYHGELFF
TRBV27	TRBJ2-6	NA	NA	TGTGCCAGCAGTCCAACTGGGGCCAACGTCCTGACTTTC	CASSPTGANVLTF
TRBV30	TRBJ1-5	NA	NA	TGTGCCTGGAGTTCGGATAGCAATCAGCCCCAGCATTTT	CAWSSDSNQPQHF
TRBV5-1	TRBJ2-7	NA	NA	TGCGCCAGCAGCCCGTCTAAGTCTAGCGAAACCTACGAGCAGTACTTC	CASSPSKSSETYEQYF
TRBV10-2	TRBJ2-3	TRBD2	once	TGCGCCAGCAGTCTACCGACTAGCGGGGGCCCAGCAAGCACAGATACGCAGTATTTT	CASSLPTSGGPASTDTQYF
TRBV19	TRBJ2-3	NA	NA	TGTGCCAGTAGTATGTTATCCCGAGATACGCAGTATTTT	CASSMLSRDTQYF
TRBV11-2	TRBJ2-7	NA	NA	TGTGCCAGCAGCATCCGGGGGCCCTACGAGCAGTACTTC	CASSIRGPYEQYF
TRBV27	TRBJ2-1	NA	NA	TGTGCCAGCAGATTACGGGACCTTCAACTGGGGCGCAATGAGCAGTTCTTC	CASRLRDLQLGRNEQFF
TRBV5-6	TRBJ1-1	NA	NA	TGTGCCAGCACCCCCCAGGGTCGCACTGAAGCTTTCTTT	CASTPQGRTEAFF
TRBV24-1	TRBJ1-3	TRBD1	NA	TGTGCCACCAGTGACGGACAGGGGGTTGCTGGAAACACCATATATTTT	CATSDGQGVAGNTIYF
TRBV6-1	TRBJ1-2	NA	NA	TGTGCCAGCAGTGATCTAGGTCGCGGCTACACCTTC	CASSDLGRGYTF
TRBV2	TRBJ1-4	TRBD1	NA	TGTGCCAGCAGCGGACAGGGCAGGGATGAAAAACTGTTTTTT	CASSGQGRDEKLFF
TRBV5-4	TRBJ1-1	NA	NA	TGTGCCAGCAGCTTGTTCGTGGGCAGGGCGGGAACTGAAGCTTTCTTT	CASSLFVGRAGTEAFF
TRBV24-1	TRBJ1-1	NA	once	TGTGCCACCAGTGAGAGGGCGGGCACTGAAGCTTTCTTT	CATSERAGTEAFF
TRBV10-2	TRBJ1-4	NA	NA	TGCGCCAGCAGTGATTCGGGGCCAGGGGTGTCAACTAATGAAAAACTGTTTTTT	CASSDSGPGVSTNEKLFF
TRBV7-2	TRBJ2-7	NA	NA	TGTGCCAGCAGCTTCCCGAGACAGGGAGGTGGCGAGCAGTACTTC	CASSFPRQGGGEQYF
TRBV5-1	TRBJ2-7	NA	NA	TGCGCCAGCAGCTTGGGCGGACCAAGCCCCTACGAGCAGTACTTC	CASSLGGPSPYEQYF